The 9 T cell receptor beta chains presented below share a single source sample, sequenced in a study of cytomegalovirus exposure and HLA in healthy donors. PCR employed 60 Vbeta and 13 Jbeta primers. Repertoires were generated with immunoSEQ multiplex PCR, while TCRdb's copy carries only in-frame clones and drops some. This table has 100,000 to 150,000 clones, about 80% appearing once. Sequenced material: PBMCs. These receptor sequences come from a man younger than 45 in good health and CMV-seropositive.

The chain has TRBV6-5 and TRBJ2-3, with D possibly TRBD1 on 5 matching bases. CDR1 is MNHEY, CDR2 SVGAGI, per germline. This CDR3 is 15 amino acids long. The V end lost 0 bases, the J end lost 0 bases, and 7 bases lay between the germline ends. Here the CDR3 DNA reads TGTGCCAGCAGTTACTCATCAGGGAGCACAGATACGCAGTATTTT. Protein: CASSYSSGSTDTQYF.

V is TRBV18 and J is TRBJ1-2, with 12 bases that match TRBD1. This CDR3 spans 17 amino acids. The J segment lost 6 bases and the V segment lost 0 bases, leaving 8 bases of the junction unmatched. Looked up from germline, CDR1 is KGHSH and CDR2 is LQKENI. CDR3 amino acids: CASSPPNSGQGADGYTF. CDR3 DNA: TGTGCCAGCTCACCACCTAATTCGGGACAGGGGGCAGATGGCTACACCTTC.

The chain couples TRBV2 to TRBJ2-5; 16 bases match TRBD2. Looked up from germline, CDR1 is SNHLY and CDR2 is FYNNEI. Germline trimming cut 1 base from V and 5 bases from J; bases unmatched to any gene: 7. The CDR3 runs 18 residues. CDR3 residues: CASSEGGTSGGARETQYF. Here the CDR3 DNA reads TGTGCCAGCAGTGAAGGCGGGACTAGCGGGGGGGCCAGGGAGACCCAGTACTTC.

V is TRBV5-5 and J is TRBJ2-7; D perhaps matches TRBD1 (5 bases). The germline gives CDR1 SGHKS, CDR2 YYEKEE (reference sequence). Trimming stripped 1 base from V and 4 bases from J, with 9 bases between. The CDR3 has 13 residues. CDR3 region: CASSLRRAYEQYF. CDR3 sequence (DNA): TGTGCCAGCAGCTTGCGCAGGGCGTACGAGCAGTACTTC.

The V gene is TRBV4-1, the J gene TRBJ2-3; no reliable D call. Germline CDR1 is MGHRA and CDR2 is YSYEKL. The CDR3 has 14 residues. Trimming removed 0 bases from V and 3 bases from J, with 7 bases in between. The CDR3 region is CASSQESRTDTQYF. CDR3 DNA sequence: TGCGCCAGCAGCCAAGAGTCTAGAACAGATACGCAGTATTTT.

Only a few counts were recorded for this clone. The CDR3 DNA reads as TGTGCCAGCAGCTCGCCGGGACTAACCTACGAGCAGTACTTC. Translated: CASSSPGLTYEQYF. The rearrangement joins TRBV7-9 to TRBJ2-7; 7 positions match TRBD2. This CDR3 has 14 amino acids. The V gene end was trimmed by 4 bases and the J gene end by 2 bases; junction bases not matched to a gene: 5. Looked up from germline, CDR1 is SEHNR and CDR2 is FQNEAQ (reference sequence). Full variable domain (missing parts from reference TRBV7-9 and TRBJ2-7): DTGVSQNPRHKITKRGQNVTFRCDPISEHNRLYWYRQTLGQGPEFLTYFQNEAQLEKSRLLSDRFSAERPKGSFSTLEIQRTEQGDSAMYLCASSSPGLTYEQYFGPGTRLTVT.

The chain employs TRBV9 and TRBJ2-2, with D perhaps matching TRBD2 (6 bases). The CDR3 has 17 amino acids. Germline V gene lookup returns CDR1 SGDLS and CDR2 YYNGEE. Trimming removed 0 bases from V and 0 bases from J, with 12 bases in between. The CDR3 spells CASSVVYGTSNTGELFF. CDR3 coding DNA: TGTGCCAGCAGCGTAGTTTACGGGACTTCGAACACCGGGGAGCTGTTTTTT.

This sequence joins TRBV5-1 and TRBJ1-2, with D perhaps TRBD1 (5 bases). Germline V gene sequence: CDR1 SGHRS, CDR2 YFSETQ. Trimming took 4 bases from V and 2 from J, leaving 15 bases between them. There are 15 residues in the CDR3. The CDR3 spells CASSPSRAANYGYTF. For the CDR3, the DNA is TGCGCCAGCAGCCCCTCCAGGGCAGCAAACTATGGCTACACCTTC.

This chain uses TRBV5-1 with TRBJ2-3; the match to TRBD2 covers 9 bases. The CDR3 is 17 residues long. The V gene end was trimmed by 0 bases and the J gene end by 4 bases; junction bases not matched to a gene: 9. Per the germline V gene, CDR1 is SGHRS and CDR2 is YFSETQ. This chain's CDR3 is CASSLARRSGGSDTQYF. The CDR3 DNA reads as TGCGCCAGCAGCTTGGCCAGGAGGAGCGGGGGGTCAGATACGCAGTATTTT.